The T cell receptor beta chain described here comes from a study of blood T cell repertoires in COVID-19. The germline V gene encodes CDR1 KGHSH and CDR2 LQKENI. V gave up 8 bases and J gave up 0 bases, with 22 bases separating them. CDR3 length: 17 amino acids. Method: immunoSEQ multiplex PCR; TCRdb's copy keeps in-frame clones and lacks some. The profile shows roughly 98,000 clones, roughly 77% of them singletons. The material sequenced was peripheral blood. The TCR sequence derives from a human donor in a cohort sampled during active COVID-19. V gene TRBV18 combines with J gene TRBJ1-1; D perhaps matches TRBD1 (5 bases). CDR3 residues: CASRHVGTVGMNTEAFF. Here the CDR3 DNA reads TGTGCCAGCCGGCACGTAGGGACTGTTGGGATGAACACTGAAGCTTTCTTT.